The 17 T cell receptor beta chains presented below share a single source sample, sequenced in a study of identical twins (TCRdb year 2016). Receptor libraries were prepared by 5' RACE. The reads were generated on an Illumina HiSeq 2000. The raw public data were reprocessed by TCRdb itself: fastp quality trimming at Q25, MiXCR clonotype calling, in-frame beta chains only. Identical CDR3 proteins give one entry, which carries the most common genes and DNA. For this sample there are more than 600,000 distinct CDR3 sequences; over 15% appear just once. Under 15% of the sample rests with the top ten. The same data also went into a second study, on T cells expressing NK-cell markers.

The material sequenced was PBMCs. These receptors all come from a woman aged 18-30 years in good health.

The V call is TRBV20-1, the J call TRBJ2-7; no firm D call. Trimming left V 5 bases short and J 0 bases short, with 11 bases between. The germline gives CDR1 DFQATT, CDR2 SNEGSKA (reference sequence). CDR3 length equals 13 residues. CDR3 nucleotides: TGCAGTGCTCTTAAAGGGATCTCCTACGAGCAGTACTTC. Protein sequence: CSALKGISYEQYF.

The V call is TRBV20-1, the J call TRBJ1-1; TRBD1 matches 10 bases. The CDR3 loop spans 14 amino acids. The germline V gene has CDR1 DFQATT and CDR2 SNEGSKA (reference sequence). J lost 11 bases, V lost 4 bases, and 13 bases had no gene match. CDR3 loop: CSAKITGTGVMAFF. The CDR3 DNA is TGCAGTGCTAAGATTACCGGGACAGGGGTGATGGCTTTCTTT.

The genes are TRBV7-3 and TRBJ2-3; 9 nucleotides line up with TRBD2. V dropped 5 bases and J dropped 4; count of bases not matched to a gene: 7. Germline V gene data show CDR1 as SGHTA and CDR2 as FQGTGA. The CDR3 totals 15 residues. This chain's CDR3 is CASSHTTSGSDTQYF. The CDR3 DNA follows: TGTGCCAGCAGCCACACGACTAGCGGATCAGATACGCAGTATTTT.

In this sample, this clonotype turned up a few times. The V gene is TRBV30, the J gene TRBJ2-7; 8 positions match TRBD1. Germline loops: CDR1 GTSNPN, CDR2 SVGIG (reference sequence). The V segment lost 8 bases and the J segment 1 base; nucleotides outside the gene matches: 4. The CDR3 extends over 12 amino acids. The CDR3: CASDRGSYEQYF. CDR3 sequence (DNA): TGTGCCAGTGACAGGGGTTCCTACGAGCAGTACTTC.

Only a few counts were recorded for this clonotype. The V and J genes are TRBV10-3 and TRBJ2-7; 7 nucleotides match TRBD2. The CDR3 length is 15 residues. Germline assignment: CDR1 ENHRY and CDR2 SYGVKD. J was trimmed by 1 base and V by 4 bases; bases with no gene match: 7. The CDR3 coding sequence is TGTGCCATCAGTGCGTTGGGGGGGAGTTCCTACGAGCAGTACTTC. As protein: CAISALGGSSYEQYF.

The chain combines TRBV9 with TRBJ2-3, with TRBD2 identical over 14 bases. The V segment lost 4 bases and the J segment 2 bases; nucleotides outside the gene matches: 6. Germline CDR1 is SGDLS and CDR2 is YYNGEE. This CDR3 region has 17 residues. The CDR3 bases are TGTGCCAGCAGCTCCGGGACTAGCGGGGGAATCACAGATACGCAGTATTTT. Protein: CASSSGTSGGITDTQYF.

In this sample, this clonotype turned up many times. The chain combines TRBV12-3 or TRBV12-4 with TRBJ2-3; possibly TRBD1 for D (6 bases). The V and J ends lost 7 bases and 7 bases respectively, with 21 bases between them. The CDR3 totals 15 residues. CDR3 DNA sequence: TGTGCCAGCACAACTCTTTTACAGGGAATCCATACGCAGTATTTT. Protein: CASTTLLQGIHTQYF.

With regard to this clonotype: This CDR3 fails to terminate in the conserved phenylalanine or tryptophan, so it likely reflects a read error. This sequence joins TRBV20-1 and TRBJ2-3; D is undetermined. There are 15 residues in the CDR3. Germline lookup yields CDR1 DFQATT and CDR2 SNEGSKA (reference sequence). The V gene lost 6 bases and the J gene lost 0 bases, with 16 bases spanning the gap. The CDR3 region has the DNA TGCAGTGCACCCGAGATAGAGACTAGCACAGATACGCAGTATTTA. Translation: CSAPEIETSTDTQYL.

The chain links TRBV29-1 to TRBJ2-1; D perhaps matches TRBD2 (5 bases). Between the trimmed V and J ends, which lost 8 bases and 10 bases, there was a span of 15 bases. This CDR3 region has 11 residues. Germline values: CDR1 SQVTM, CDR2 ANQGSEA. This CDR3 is CSLWRRQEQFF. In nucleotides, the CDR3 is TGCAGCCTCTGGCGGAGGCAAGAGCAGTTCTTC.

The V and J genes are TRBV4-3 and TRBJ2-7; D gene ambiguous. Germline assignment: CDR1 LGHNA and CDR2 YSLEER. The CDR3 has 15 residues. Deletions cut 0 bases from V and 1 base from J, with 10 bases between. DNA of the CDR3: TGCGCCAGCAGCCAAGAGGACGCAGAATCCTACGAGCAGTACTTC. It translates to CASSQEDAESYEQYF.

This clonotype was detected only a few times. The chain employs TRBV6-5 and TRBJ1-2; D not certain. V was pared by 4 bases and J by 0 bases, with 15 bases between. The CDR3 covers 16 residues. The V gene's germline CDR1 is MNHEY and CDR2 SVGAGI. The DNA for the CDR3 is TGTGCCAGCAGTTCCACGGGTGGACGAGCTAACTATGGCTACACCTTC. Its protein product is CASSSTGGRANYGYTF.

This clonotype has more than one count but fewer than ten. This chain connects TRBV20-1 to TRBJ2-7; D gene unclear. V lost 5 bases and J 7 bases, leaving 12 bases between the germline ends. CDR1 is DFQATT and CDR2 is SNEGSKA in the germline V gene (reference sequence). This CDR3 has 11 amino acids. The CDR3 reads CSAPILGEQYF. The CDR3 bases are TGCAGTGCTCCCATCCTAGGGGAGCAGTACTTC.

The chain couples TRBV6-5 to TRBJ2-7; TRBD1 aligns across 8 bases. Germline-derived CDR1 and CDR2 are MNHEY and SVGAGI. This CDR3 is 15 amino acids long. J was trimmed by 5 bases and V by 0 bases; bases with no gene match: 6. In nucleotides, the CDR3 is TGTGCCAGCAGTTACTCCCTAGACAGGGGACACGAGCAGTACTTC. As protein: CASSYSLDRGHEQYF.

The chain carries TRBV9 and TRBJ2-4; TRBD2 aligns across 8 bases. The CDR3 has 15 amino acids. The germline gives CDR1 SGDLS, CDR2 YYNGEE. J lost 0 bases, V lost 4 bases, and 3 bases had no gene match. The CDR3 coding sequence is TGTGCCAGCAGCCCCGGGGGGGCAGCCAAAAACATTCAGTACTTC. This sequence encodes CASSPGGAAKNIQYF.

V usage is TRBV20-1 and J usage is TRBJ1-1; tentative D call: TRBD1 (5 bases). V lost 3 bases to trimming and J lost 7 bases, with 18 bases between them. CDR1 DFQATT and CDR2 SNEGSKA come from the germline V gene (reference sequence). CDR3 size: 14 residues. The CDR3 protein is CSARGRTGGIEAFF. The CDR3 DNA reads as TGCAGTGCTAGGGGAAGGACGGGGGGGATTGAAGCTTTCTTT.

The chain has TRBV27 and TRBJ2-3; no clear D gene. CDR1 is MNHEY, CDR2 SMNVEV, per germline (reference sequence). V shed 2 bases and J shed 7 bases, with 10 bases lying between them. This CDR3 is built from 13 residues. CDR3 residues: CASSLALPNTQYF. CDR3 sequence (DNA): TGTGCCAGCAGTTTAGCCCTTCCGAATACGCAGTATTTT.

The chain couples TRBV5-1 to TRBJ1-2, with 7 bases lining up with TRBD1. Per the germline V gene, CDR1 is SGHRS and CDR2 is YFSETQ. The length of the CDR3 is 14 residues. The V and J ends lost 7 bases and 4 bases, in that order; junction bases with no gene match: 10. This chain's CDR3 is CASRQGDRAYGYTF. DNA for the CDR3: TGCGCCAGCCGACAGGGCGACCGGGCCTATGGCTACACCTTC.